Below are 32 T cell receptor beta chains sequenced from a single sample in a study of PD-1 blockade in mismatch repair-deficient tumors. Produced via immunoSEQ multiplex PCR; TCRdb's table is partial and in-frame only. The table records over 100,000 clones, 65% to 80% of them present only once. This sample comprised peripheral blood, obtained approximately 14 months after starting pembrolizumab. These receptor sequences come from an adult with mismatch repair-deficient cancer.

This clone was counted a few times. The CDR3 DNA sequence: TGTGCCAGCAGTCCGGACAGTAGCAATCAGCCCCAGCATTTT. Translating it yields CASSPDSSNQPQHF. V is TRBV6-5 and J is TRBJ1-5; a weak D match, TRBD1 (6 bases). The CDR3 length is 14 residues. The germline CDR1 and CDR2 sequences are MNHEY and SVGAGI. V was cut by 5 bases and J by 0 bases, with 8 bases left in between.

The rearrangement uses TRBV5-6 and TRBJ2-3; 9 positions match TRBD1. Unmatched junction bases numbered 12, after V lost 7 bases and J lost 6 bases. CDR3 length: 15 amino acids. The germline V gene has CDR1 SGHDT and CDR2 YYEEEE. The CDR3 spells CASGFRDRVLDTQYF. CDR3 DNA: TGTGCCAGCGGTTTTAGGGACAGGGTTTTGGATACGCAGTATTTT.

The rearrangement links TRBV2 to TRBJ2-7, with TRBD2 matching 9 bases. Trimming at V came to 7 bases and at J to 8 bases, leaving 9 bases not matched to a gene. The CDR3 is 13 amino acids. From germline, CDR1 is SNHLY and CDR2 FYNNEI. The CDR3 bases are TGTGCCAGCATGGTGTTGGCGGGAGGGAAGCAGTACTTC. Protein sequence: CASMVLAGGKQYF.

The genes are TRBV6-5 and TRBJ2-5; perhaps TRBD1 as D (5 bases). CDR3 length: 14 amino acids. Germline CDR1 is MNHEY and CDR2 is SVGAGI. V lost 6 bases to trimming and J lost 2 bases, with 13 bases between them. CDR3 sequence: CASRPDSLQETQYF. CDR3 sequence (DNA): TGTGCCAGCAGACCTGACAGTCTACAAGAGACCCAGTACTTC.

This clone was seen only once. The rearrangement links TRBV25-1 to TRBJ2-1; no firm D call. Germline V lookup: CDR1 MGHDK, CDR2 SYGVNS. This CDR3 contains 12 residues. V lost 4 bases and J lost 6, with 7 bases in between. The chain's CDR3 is CASSVTTNEQFF. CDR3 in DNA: TGTGCCAGCAGTGTGACGACCAATGAGCAGTTCTTC.

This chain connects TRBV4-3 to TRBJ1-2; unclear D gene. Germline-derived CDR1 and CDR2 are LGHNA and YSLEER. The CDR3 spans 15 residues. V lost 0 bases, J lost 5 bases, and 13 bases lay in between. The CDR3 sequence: CASSQDKNPAYGYTF. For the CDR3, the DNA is TGCGCCAGCAGCCAAGACAAAAACCCCGCTTATGGCTACACCTTC.

The DNA for the CDR3 is TGTGCCAGCAGCTTAGACACTGAAGCTTTCTTT. The encoded protein is CASSLDTEAFF. The chain joins TRBV7-9 to TRBJ1-1; D remains ambiguous. The V end was cut by 1 base, the J end by 3 bases, with 0 bases between. The CDR3 runs 11 residues. Germline CDR1 is SEHNR and CDR2 is FQNEAQ (reference sequence).

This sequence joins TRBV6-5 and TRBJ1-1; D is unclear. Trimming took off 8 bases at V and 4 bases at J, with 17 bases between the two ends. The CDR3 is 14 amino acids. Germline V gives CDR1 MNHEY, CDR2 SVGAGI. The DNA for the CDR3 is TGTGCCAGCGCCTCACCTGAGTCGGGCACTGAAGCTTTCTTT. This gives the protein CASASPESGTEAFF.

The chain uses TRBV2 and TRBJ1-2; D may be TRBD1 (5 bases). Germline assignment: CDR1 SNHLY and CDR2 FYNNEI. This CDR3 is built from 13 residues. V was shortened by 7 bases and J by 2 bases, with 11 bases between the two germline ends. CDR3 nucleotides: TGTGCCAGCATTGGGGGGACGAACTATGGCTACACCTTC. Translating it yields CASIGGTNYGYTF.

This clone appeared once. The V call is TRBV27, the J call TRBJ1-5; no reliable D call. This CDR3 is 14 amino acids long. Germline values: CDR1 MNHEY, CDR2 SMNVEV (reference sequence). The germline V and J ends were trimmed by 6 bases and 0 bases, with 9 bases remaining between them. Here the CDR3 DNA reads TGTGCCAGCAGAACCGGATATAGCAATCAGCCCCAGCATTTT. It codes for CASRTGYSNQPQHF.

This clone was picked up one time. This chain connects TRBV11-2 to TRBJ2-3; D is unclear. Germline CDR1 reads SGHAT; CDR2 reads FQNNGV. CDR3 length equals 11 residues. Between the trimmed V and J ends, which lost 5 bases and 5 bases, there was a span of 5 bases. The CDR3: CASSRRDTQYF. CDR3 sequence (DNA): TGTGCCAGCAGCCGAAGAGATACGCAGTATTTT.

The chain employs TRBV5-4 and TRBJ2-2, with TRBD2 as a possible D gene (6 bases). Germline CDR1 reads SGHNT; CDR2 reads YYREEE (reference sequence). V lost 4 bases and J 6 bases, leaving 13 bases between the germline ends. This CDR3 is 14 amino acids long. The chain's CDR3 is CASSPGLNAGELFF. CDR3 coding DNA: TGTGCCAGCAGCCCGGGACTTAACGCCGGGGAGCTGTTTTTT. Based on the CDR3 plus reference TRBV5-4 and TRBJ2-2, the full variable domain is ETGVTQSPTHLIKTRGQQVTLRCSSQSGHNTVSWYQQALGQGPQFIFQYYREEENGRGNFPPRFSGLQFPNYSSELNVNALELDDSALYLCASSPGLNAGELFFGEGSRLTVL.

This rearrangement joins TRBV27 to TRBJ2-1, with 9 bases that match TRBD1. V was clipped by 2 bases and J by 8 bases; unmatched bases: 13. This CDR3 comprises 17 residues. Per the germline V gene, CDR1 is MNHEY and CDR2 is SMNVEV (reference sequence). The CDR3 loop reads CASSLTIIPGQGYEQFF. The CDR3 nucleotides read TGTGCCAGCAGTTTAACCATTATACCGGGACAGGGATATGAGCAGTTCTTC.

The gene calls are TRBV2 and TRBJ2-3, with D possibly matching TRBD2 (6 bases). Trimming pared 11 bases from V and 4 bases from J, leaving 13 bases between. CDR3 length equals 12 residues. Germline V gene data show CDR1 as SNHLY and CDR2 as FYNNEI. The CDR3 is CASPEGPDTQYF. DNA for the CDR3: TGTGCCTCTCCGGAGGGACCAGATACGCAGTATTTT.

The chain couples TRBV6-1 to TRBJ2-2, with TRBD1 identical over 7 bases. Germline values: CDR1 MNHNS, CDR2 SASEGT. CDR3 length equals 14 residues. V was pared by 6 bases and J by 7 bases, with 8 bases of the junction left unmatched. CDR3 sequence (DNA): TGTGCCAGCAGCCAGACAGGGATCGGCGGGGAGCTGTTTTTT. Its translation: CASSQTGIGGELFF.

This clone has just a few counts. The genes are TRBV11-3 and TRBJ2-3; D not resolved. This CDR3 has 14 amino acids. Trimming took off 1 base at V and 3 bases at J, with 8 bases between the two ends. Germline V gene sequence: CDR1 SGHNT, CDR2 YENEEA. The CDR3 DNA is TGTGCCAGCAGCTTAGCGCCCGGTACAGATACGCAGTATTTT. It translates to CASSLAPGTDTQYF.

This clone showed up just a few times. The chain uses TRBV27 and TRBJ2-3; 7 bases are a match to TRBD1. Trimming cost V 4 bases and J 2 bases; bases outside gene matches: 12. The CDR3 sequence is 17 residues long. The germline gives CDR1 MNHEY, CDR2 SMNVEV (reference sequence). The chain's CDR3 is CASSSSPDRSSTDTQYF. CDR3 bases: TGTGCCAGCAGTTCCTCCCCGGACAGGTCATCCACAGATACGCAGTATTTT.

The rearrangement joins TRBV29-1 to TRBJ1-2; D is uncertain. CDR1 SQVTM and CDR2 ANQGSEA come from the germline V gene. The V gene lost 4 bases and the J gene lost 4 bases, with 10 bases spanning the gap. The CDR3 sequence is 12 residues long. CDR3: CSVASRPYGYTF. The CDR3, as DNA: TGCAGCGTTGCATCTAGGCCCTATGGCTACACCTTC.

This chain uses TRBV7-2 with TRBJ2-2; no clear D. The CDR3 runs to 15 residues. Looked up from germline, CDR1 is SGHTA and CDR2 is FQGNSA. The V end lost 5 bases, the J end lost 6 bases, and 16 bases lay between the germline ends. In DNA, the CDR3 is TGTGCCAGCAGCCCTCGACCCAACTCACCCGGGGAGCTGTTTTTT. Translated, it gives CASSPRPNSPGELFF.

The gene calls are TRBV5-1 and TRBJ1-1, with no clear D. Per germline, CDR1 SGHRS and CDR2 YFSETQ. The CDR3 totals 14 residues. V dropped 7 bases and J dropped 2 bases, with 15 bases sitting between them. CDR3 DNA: TGCGCCAGCGGCGCCCGGGAGAGAAACACTGAAGCTTTCTTT. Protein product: CASGARERNTEAFF.

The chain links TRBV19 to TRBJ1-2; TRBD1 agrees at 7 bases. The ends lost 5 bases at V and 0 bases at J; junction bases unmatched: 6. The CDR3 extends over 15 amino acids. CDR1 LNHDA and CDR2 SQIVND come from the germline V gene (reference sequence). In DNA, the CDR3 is TGTGCCAGTAGTCCCTCAGGGGGTGCTAACTATGGCTACACCTTC. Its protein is CASSPSGGANYGYTF.

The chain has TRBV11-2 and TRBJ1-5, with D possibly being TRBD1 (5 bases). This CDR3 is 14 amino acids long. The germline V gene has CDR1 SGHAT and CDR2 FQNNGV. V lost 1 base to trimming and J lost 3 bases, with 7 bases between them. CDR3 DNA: TGTGCCAGCAGCTTAGTGGGGGTCAATCAGCCCCAGCATTTT. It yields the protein CASSLVGVNQPQHF.

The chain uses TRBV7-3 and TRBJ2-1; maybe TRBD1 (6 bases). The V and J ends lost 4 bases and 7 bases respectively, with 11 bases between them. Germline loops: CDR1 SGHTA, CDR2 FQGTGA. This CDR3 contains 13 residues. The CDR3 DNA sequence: TGTGCCAGCAGCTCTACAGGGTGGAATGAGCAGTTCTTC. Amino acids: CASSSTGWNEQFF.

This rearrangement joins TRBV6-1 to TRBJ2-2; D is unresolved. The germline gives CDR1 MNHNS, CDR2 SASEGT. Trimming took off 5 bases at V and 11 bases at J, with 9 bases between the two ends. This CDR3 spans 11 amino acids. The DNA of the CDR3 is TGTGCCAGCAGTCAAGACGGAGAGCTGTTTTTT. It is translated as CASSQDGELFF.

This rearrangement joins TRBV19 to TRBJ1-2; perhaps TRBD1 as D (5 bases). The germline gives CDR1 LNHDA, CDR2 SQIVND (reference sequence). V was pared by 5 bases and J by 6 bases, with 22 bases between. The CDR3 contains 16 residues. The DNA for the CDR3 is TGTGCCAGTAGTGTAACTGGGACTTATAACGTTGATGGCTACACCTTC. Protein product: CASSVTGTYNVDGYTF.

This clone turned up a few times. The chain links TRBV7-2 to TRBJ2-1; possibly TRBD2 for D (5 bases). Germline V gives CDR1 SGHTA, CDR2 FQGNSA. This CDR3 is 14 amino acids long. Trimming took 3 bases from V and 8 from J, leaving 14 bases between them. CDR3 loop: CASSLVATPHEQFF. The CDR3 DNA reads TGTGCCAGCAGCTTGGTAGCGACCCCCCATGAGCAGTTCTTC.

The CDR3 region is CASSLAGVRTYEQYF. CDR3 nucleotide sequence: TGTGCCAGCAGCTTGGCCGGGGTCAGGACTTACGAGCAGTACTTC. J is TRBJ2-7 and V is TRBV5-5, with a weak D call TRBD2 (5 bases). CDR1 and CDR2 (germline): SGHKS, YYEKEE (reference sequence). Trimming cost V 0 bases and J 4 bases, with 14 bases left between them. The CDR3 length is 15 residues.

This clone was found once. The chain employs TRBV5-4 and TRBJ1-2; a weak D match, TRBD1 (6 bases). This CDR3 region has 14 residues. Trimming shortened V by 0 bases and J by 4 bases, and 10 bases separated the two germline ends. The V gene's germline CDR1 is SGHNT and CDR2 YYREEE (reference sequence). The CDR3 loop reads CASSLEGGAYGYTF. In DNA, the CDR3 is TGTGCCAGCAGCTTGGAGGGGGGCGCCTATGGCTACACCTTC.

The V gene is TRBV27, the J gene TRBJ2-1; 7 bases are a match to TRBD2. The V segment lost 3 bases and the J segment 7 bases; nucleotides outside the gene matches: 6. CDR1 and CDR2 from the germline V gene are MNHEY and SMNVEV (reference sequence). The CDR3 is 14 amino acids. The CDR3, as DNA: TGTGCCAGCAGTTTGGGGAGGGCCATAAATGAGCAGTTCTTC. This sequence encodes CASSLGRAINEQFF.

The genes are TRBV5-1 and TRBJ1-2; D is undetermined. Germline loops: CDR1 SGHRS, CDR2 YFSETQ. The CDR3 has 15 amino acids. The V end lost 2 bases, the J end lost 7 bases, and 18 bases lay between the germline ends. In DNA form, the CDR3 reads TGCGCCAGCAGCTTTAGGGAGGACGCGGGTGCTGGCTACACCTTC. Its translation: CASSFREDAGAGYTF.

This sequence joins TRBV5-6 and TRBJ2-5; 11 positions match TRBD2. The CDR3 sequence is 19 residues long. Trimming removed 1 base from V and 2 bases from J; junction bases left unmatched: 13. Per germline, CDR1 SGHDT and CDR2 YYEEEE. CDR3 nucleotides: TGTGCCAGCAGCTTGACAGTTAGCGGGAGGGGAGGGAGGCAAGAGACCCAGTACTTC. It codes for CASSLTVSGRGGRQETQYF.

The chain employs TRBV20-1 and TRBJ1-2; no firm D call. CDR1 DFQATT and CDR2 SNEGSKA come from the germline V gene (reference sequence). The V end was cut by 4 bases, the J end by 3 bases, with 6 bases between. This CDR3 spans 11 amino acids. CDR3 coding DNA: TGCAGTGCTACGGGTGACTATGGCTACACCTTC. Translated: CSATGDYGYTF.